These 18 T cell receptor beta chains were sequenced from one sample in a study of beta chain features in type 1 diabetes. Findings of the study overall: TCRB CDR3 length was moderately but significantly reduced in all four CD4+ subsets of Type 1 diabetes patients.

For these TCRs, the target antigens are not known. The whole isolated RNA underwent reverse transcription, so sequencing captured expressed TCRB transcripts. Generated by immunoSEQ multiplex PCR, the TCRdb table keeps only in-frame clones and is missing some. The data contain over 650,000 clones, more than 12% of them singletons. Sequenced input: naive CD4+ T cells from blood. Receptors originate from a man between 18 and 29 years old with type 1 diabetes.

This chain uses TRBV7-8 with TRBJ2-3, with 9 nucleotides matching TRBD2. In germline, CDR1 is SGHVS, CDR2 FQNEAQ. Trimming cost V 4 bases and J 0 bases; bases outside gene matches: 8. CDR3 length: 17 residues. The CDR3 coding sequence is TGTGCCAGCAGCTCACTAGCGGGCCCGACTAGCACAGATACGCAGTATTTT. This sequence encodes CASSSLAGPTSTDTQYF. Full variable domain (remainder filled in from reference TRBV7-8 and TRBJ2-3): GAGVSQSPRYKVAKRGQDVALRCDPISGHVSLFWYQQALGQGPEFLTYFQNEAQLDKSGLPSDRFFAERPEGSVSTLKIQRTQQEDSAVYLCASSSLAGPTSTDTQYFGPGTRLTVL.

This clone turned up a few times. The rearrangement uses TRBV5-6 and TRBJ2-1; 9 nucleotides agree with TRBD2. Per the germline V gene, CDR1 is SGHDT and CDR2 is YYEEEE. The CDR3 has 16 amino acids. The V segment lost 2 bases and the J segment 5 bases; nucleotides outside the gene matches: 8. CDR3 amino acids: CASSFSGLAFDNEQFF. In nucleotides, the CDR3 is TGTGCCAGCAGCTTCTCTGGACTAGCGTTTGACAATGAGCAGTTCTTC.

V usage is TRBV9 and J usage is TRBJ2-7; D is unresolved. The CDR3 length is 14 residues. V was shortened by 4 bases and J by 0 bases, with 11 bases between the two germline ends. Germline V gene sequence: CDR1 SGDLS, CDR2 YYNGEE. Here the CDR3 reads CASSSGAVSYEQYF. CDR3 sequence (DNA): TGTGCCAGCAGCTCGGGTGCAGTCTCCTACGAGCAGTACTTC.

The CDR3 DNA is TGTGCCAGCAGTTACTCGCCGGTCTACAATGAGCAGTTCTTC. Translating gives CASSYSPVYNEQFF. The chain uses TRBV6-5 and TRBJ2-1; D is ambiguous. Deletions cut 0 bases from V and 3 bases from J, with 6 bases between. This CDR3 has 14 residues. Looked up from germline, CDR1 is MNHEY and CDR2 is SVGAGI.

The table lists this clone with a few counts. The CDR3 bases are TGTGCCATCAGTGAGAGCGGGGGGGCTGTGGAGACCCAGTACTTC. It codes for CAISESGGAVETQYF. The genes are TRBV10-3 and TRBJ2-5, with 10 positions matching TRBD2. V shed 2 bases and J 5 bases; nucleotides not matched to a gene: 5. This CDR3 contains 15 residues. Per the germline V gene, CDR1 is ENHRY and CDR2 is SYGVKD.

In its sample, this clone was seen a few times. The gene calls are TRBV7-9 and TRBJ1-1; 11 bases agree with TRBD1. The CDR3 loop spans 15 amino acids. The germline CDR1 and CDR2 sequences are SEHNR and FQNEAQ (reference sequence). V shed 4 bases and J 4 bases; nucleotides not matched to a gene: 5. The DNA for the CDR3 is TGTGCCAGCAGCTCCGGACAGGGGGCTACCACTGAAGCTTTCTTT. Translated: CASSSGQGATTEAFF.

This clone occurred a few times. J is TRBJ2-1 and V is TRBV21-1; no check of the table's D call, TRBD1, against the DNA was made. TRBV21-1 is designated a pseudogene. The CDR3 covers 19 residues. The CDR3 DNA reads TGTGCCAGCAGCAAAGGTTGGGGCGTAGCAAATAGCTCCTACAATGAGCAGTTCTTC. It translates to CASSKGWGVANSSYNEQFF.

The rearrangement uses TRBV25-1 and TRBJ2-7; no reliable D call. Trimming pared 7 bases from V and 6 bases from J, leaving 10 bases between. The germline V gene has CDR1 MGHDK and CDR2 SYGVNS. CDR3 length: 11 amino acids. Here the CDR3 DNA reads TGTGCCAGCATTAACCGGGCCGAGCAGTACTTC. Its protein is CASINRAEQYF.

This clone was counted between two and nine times. The V call is TRBV30, the J call TRBJ2-5, with D uncertain. The V end lost 3 bases, the J end lost 3 bases, and 5 bases lay between the germline ends. The germline gives CDR1 GTSNPN, CDR2 SVGIG (reference sequence). The length of the CDR3 is 11 residues. The CDR3 DNA reads TGTGCCTGGAGCCCAAAAGAGACCCAGTACTTC. Translating it yields CAWSPKETQYF. The variable domain in full, completed from reference TRBV30 and TRBJ2-5, reads SQTIHQWPATLVQPVGSPLSLECTVEGTSNPNLYWYRQAAGRGLQLLFYSVGIGQISSEVPQNLSASRPQDRQFILSSKKLLLSDSGFYLCAWSPKETQYFGPGTRLLVL.

This clone turned up a few times. CDR3 sequence: CASSTRLAGGTDTQYF. The CDR3 coding sequence is TGTGCCAGCAGCACCCGACTAGCGGGGGGCACAGATACGCAGTATTTT. The chain is built from TRBV9 and TRBJ2-3; 12 bases are a match to TRBD2. This CDR3 has 16 residues. Germline V gene sequence: CDR1 SGDLS, CDR2 YYNGEE. The ends lost 4 bases at V and 1 base at J; junction bases unmatched: 4.

This clone has only a few counts. The V gene is TRBV9, the J gene TRBJ2-7; D unresolved. The CDR3 totals 15 residues. V dropped 0 bases and J dropped 2 bases, with 12 bases sitting between them. The germline CDR1 and CDR2 sequences are SGDLS and YYNGEE. DNA for the CDR3: TGTGCCAGCAGCGTAGGACCCGGTGGACCCTACGAGCAGTACTTC. It encodes CASSVGPGGPYEQYF.

The rearrangement joins TRBV7-2 to TRBJ2-5; D possibly corresponds to TRBD1 (5 bases). V was cut by 3 bases and J by 5 bases, with 16 bases left in between. Germline-derived CDR1 and CDR2 are SGHTA and FQGNSA. The length of the CDR3 is 15 residues. CDR3 bases: TGTGCCAGCAGCTTGAGTGGACAATCTGGCGAGACCCAGTACTTC. Its translation: CASSLSGQSGETQYF.

The CDR3 loop reads CASSPHERYGYTF. The DNA for the CDR3 is TGTGCCAGCAGCCCCCATGAGAGGTATGGCTACACCTTC. The chain employs TRBV9 and TRBJ1-2; D unclear. Germline CDR1 SGDLS, CDR2 YYNGEE. The V and J ends lost 4 bases and 5 bases respectively, with 12 bases between them. This CDR3 is 13 amino acids long.

This clone has only a few counts. This chain links TRBV7-9 with TRBJ1-2, with 10 positions matching TRBD1. CDR1 and CDR2 (germline): SEHNR, FQNEAQ (reference sequence). The CDR3 spans 16 residues. The V gene end was trimmed by 6 bases and the J gene end by 3 bases; junction bases not matched to a gene: 10. This CDR3 reads CASRPRQGAADYGYTF. As DNA, the CDR3 is TGTGCCAGCAGGCCCAGACAGGGGGCAGCGGACTATGGCTACACCTTC.

This clone has more than one count but fewer than ten. The rearrangement uses TRBV30 and TRBJ2-7, with TRBD2 identical over 11 bases. V was pared by 3 bases and J by 3 bases, with 7 bases of the junction left unmatched. Per germline, CDR1 GTSNPN and CDR2 SVGIG (reference sequence). CDR3 length equals 15 residues. The CDR3 sequence is CAWSETLAGGYEQYF. The CDR3, as DNA: TGTGCCTGGAGCGAAACCCTAGCGGGGGGCTACGAGCAGTACTTC.

This chain links TRBV30 with TRBJ2-7, with 10 positions matching TRBD1. The V segment lost 2 bases and the J segment 3 bases; nucleotides outside the gene matches: 7. In germline, CDR1 is GTSNPN, CDR2 SVGIG (reference sequence). This CDR3 has 15 residues. In DNA form, the CDR3 reads TGTGCCTGGAGTCGGGACAGGGGTATACTCTACGAGCAGTACTTC. Its translation is CAWSRDRGILYEQYF.

This clone was recorded a few times. The chain links TRBV9 to TRBJ1-1, with TRBD1 as a possible D gene (5 bases). This CDR3 is built from 12 residues. Looked up from germline, CDR1 is SGDLS and CDR2 is YYNGEE. Trimming left V 1 base short and J 9 bases short, with 10 bases between. The CDR3 loop is CASSVQGEKAFF. The DNA for the CDR3 is TGTGCCAGCAGCGTACAGGGCGAAAAAGCTTTCTTT.

This rearrangement joins TRBV7-8 to TRBJ2-7; 7 bases agree with TRBD2. The CDR3 spans 15 residues. V lost 3 bases to trimming and J lost 7 bases; unmatched junction nucleotides: 12. Looked up from germline, CDR1 is SGHVS and CDR2 is FQNEAQ. The CDR3 here is CASSFKGLPLGEQYF. Here the CDR3 DNA reads TGTGCCAGCAGCTTCAAGGGACTACCTCTGGGAGAGCAGTACTTC.